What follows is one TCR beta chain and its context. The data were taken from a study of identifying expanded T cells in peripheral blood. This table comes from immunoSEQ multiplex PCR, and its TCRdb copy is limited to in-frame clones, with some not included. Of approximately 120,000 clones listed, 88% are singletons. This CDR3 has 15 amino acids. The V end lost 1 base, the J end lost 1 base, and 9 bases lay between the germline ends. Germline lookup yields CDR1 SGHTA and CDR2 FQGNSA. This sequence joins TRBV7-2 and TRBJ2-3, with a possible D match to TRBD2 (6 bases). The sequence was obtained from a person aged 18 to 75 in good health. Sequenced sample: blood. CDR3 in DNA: TGTGCCAGCAGCTTAGGACTAGTTCGCACAGATACGCAGTATTTT. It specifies CASSLGLVRTDTQYF.